This record covers a single TCR beta chain. The antigen remains unidentified. These data are taken from a study of circulating and synovial CD4+ cells in juvenile arthritis. General study results and limits: Circulating pathogenic-like lymphocytes shared a substantially higher fraction of CDR3 sequences with synovium than bulk blood.

Only in-frame clones appear in the TCRdb table, and some are missing; sequencing was by immunoSEQ multiplex PCR. Seen here are about 3,600 clones, roughly 79% observed once, and the top ten hold 3% to 3.5%. Samples derive from patients with active juvenile idiopathic arthritis. The CDR3 is 14 residues long. J gave up 5 bases and V 10 bases, and 10 bases lay outside the gene matches. The germline V gene encodes CDR1 ENHRY and CDR2 SYGVKD. The sample was CD4+ T cells from synovial fluid. The TCR comes from a human donor with juvenile idiopathic arthritis. The rearrangement uses TRBV10-3 and TRBJ2-5; TRBD2 agrees at 10 bases. The CDR3 region is CASRTAGGYETQYF. Here the CDR3 DNA reads TGTGCCAGCCGAACAGCGGGGGGGTATGAGACCCAGTACTTC.